This TCR beta chain was sequenced during a study of human T cells and chemical hapten exposure. Study information: Investigators sensitized around 2 cm by around 2 cm of upper inner arm skin with 2% DPC. Whole-study results and caveats: Expanded TCRs grouped into significantly more large CDR3 similarity clusters than controls produced.

As for time point: patch test 3, about 24 weeks after DPC sensitization. Regarding treatment: therapeutic diphenylcyclopropenone sensitization with weekly scalp DPC. Venepuncture was done earlier than the placement of each patch test. This clonotype was picked up many times. Its antigen is still unknown. Source study methods: Sample TCR counts, which ranged from roughly 23,224 to 750,000, had a median of approximately 96,000. MiXCR was run by TCRdb on the RACE reads, yielding one entry per CDR3 protein. These V and J calls rely on TCRdb rather than the paper's analysis. The sample lists over 55,000 distinct CDR3 sequences; approximately 10% were seen once. This clonotype was sampled from a woman aged 45-59 years with alopecia areata. Some clones in this sample may be carry-over from other donors' samples. The sample in question was whole blood, obtained in connection with sensitization to the hapten diphenylcyclopropenone (DPC).

This CDR3 is CASSPTGGGNEQYF. The CDR3 DNA reads TGTGCCAGCAGCCCGACAGGGGGCGGGAACGAGCAGTACTTC. This chain links TRBV11-2 with TRBJ2-7, with 10 bases that match TRBD1. Germline V CDR1 and CDR2: SGHAT, FQNNGV. The CDR3 is 14 amino acids. V shed 5 bases and J 5 bases; nucleotides not matched to a gene: 6.